This TCR beta chain emerged from a study of CD8+CD57+ T cells in acquired aplastic anemia. This CDR3 has 16 residues. Germline V gene data show CDR1 as SGHKS and CDR2 as YYEKEE (reference sequence). Trimming left V 0 bases short and J 5 bases short, with 17 bases between. Whoever was chosen for sequencing had shown CD8+CD57+ cell expansion by flow cytometry. Patients were untreated when blood was sampled. This clonotype was seen a single time. A much larger clone differs by one base, so this may be a read error. CDR3 and TCR beta VDJ profiling relied on a genomic DNA template. TCRdb called the reads again in MiXCR, with one record for every CDR3 protein. The table includes some 160,000 distinct CDR3 sequences, 40% to 60% detected once.

What was sequenced was sorted CD4+, CD8+, or CD8+CD57+ T cells (not recorded which) from PBMCs. The gene calls are TRBV5-5 and TRBJ2-5; D could derive from TRBD1 or TRBD2 (5 bases each). The receptor comes from a human donor with aplastic anemia. Here the CDR3 DNA reads TGTGCCAGCAGCTTGGAAGCTCAAGAGGGGCTGGAGACCCAGTACTTC. Encoded protein: CASSLEAQEGLETQYF.